Listed below are T cell receptor beta chains from one sample, sequenced in a study of beta chain features in type 1 diabetes. Using immunoSEQ multiplex PCR, the repertoire was profiled, and TCRdb retains in-frame clones only, with some absent. The top ten clones hold over 0.6% of a sample with some 130,000 clones, approximately 10% of them seen once. The sample consisted of central memory CD4+ T cells from blood. The origin of the receptors is a man younger than 45 with type 1 diabetes. Both conserved end residues are part of each CDR3. D genes are given only for firm matches. Size tells how often a clone was seen (once, few, many) or the class of an expanded clone, and some rows leave it out.

TRBJ1-1 | TRBV6-5 | few | - | CASSWGLGAEAFF | TGTGCCAGCAGTTGGGGCCTAGGGGCTGAAGCTTTCTTT
TRBJ2-7 | TRBV28 | few | - | CASRRQDYEQYF | TGTGCCAGCAGAAGACAGGACTACGAGCAGTACTTC
TRBJ2-5 | TRBV5-5 | few | - | CASSLSGPETQYF | TGTGCCAGCAGCTTGTCAGGGCCAGAGACCCAGTACTTC
TRBJ2-2 | TRBV11-2 | - | - | CASSLFRETGELFF | TGTGCCAGCAGCTTATTCAGGGAAACCGGGGAGCTGTTTTTT
TRBJ1-1 | TRBV19 | once | - | CASGTPRGNTEAFF | TGTGCCTCAGGGACGCCCAGGGGTAACACTGAAGCTTTCTTT
TRBJ2-3 | TRBV28 | few | - | CASSPPREGGSTDTQYF | TGTGCCAGCAGTCCACCCCGAGAGGGCGGGAGCACAGATACGCAGTATTTT
TRBJ2-7 | TRBV27 | few | - | CASSLSGAGGPQYF | TGTGCCAGCAGTTTGTCGGGGGCAGGGGGTCCCCAGTACTTC
TRBJ2-1 | TRBV7-7 | - | - | CASSTQPGAEQFF | TGTGCTAGCAGCACCCAGCCGGGAGCCGAGCAGTTCTTC
TRBJ1-2 | TRBV30 | few | - | CAWSAGIGYTF | TGTGCCTGGAGTGCGGGAATTGGCTACACCTTC
TRBJ2-3 | TRBV30 | few | TRBD1 | CAWSAQGIAQYF | TGTGCCTGGAGCGCACAGGGGATTGCGCAGTATTTT
TRBJ2-4 | TRBV2 | - | - | CASTEGGNRFGIQYF | TGTGCCAGCACCGAGGGGGGGAATAGGTTCGGCATTCAGTACTTC
TRBJ2-5 | TRBV7-3 | few | - | CASSLMGGETQYF | TGTGCCAGCAGCTTAATGGGCGGGGAGACCCAGTACTTC
TRBJ2-1 | TRBV11-3 | few | TRBD2 | CASSLDQGGTSVPNEQFF | TGTGCCAGCAGCTTAGATCAGGGAGGGACTAGCGTCCCGAATGAGCAGTTCTTC
TRBJ2-7 | TRBV4-2 | few | TRBD2 | CASSHDTQSSGDPYEQYF | TGTGCCAGCAGCCACGACACCCAGTCGAGCGGGGACCCCTACGAGCAGTACTTC
TRBJ2-5 | TRBV2 | - | - | CASGAGEETQYF | TGTGCCAGCGGGGCAGGGGAAGAGACCCAGTACTTC
TRBJ2-1 | TRBV4-2 | - | TRBD2 | CASSRTGAGGPPYNEQFF | TGTGCCAGCAGCCGAACGGGAGCGGGGGGGCCCCCCTACAATGAGCAGTTCTTC
TRBJ2-7 | TRBV5-4 | few | - | CASSSPDSEQYF | TGTGCCAGCAGCTCCCCCGACAGTGAGCAGTACTTC
TRBJ2-1 | TRBV29-1 | - | - | CSVVGGLVSYNEQFF | TGCAGCGTTGTCGGGGGGCTAGTCTCCTACAATGAGCAGTTCTTC
TRBJ2-3 | TRBV7-2 | - | - | CASSPTTSTDTQYF | TGTGCCAGCAGCCCGACTACTAGCACAGATACGCAGTATTTT
TRBJ1-1 | TRBV9 | few | - | CASSVASVGTEAFF | TGTGCCAGCAGCGTAGCTAGCGTAGGGACTGAAGCTTTCTTT
TRBJ1-2 | TRBV30 | few | TRBD1 | CAWRRDRSGYGYTF | TGTGCCTGGAGGAGGGACAGGTCGGGCTATGGCTACACCTTC
TRBJ2-6 | TRBV10-3 | - | - | CAAAEASGANVLTF | TGTGCCGCTGCAGAGGCCTCTGGGGCCAACGTCCTGACTTTC
TRBJ1-1 | TRBV6-6 | - | TRBD1 | CASSFDRDTEAFF | TGTGCCAGCAGTTTCGACAGGGACACTGAAGCTTTCTTT
TRBJ1-4 | TRBV6-5 | - | TRBD1 | CASSRTGGEKLFF | TGTGCCAGCAGTCGGACAGGGGGAGAAAAACTGTTTTTT
TRBJ1-5 | TRBV7-8 | - | - | CASSSYENQPQHF | TGTGCCAGCAGCTCCTATGAGAATCAGCCCCAGCATTTT
TRBJ2-5 | TRBV4-1 | - | - | CASSQDERETQYF | TGCGCCAGCAGCCAAGATGAGAGGGAGACCCAGTACTTC
TRBJ2-5 | TRBV5-4 | - | TRBD1 | CASSGTGAWETQYF | TGTGCCAGCAGCGGAACAGGGGCTTGGGAGACCCAGTACTTC
TRBJ1-4 | TRBV4-3 | - | - | CASSPRGGAEFNEKLFF | TGCGCCAGCAGCCCGAGGGGGGGCGCCGAGTTTAATGAAAAACTGTTTTTT
TRBJ2-5 | TRBV6-5 | - | TRBD2 | CASSPREGGETQYF | TGTGCCAGCAGCCCCCGGGAGGGAGGAGAGACCCAGTACTTC
TRBJ2-2 | TRBV9 | - | - | CASRQGLGELFF | TGTGCCAGCAGGCAGGGTTTGGGGGAGCTGTTTTTT
TRBJ1-5 | TRBV5-4 | - | - | CASSQVQGRGQPQHF | TGTGCCAGCAGCCAGGTACAGGGCCGGGGTCAGCCCCAGCATTTT
TRBJ2-5 | TRBV5-1 | - | TRBD1 | CASSSLFDRGFETQYF | TGCGCCAGCAGCTCCTTATTCGACAGGGGTTTCGAGACCCAGTACTTC
TRBJ2-5 | TRBV9 | - | - | CASSVDSARETQYF | TGTGCCAGCAGCGTAGACTCGGCGAGGGAGACCCAGTACTTC
TRBJ2-2 | TRBV19 | - | - | CVTQGRSGTGNTGELFF | TGTGTTACGCAAGGGAGGTCAGGGACGGGGAACACCGGGGAGCTGTTTTTT
TRBJ2-7 | TRBV10-2 | many | - | CASSGGGFYEQYF | TGCGCCAGCAGTGGTGGAGGGTTCTACGAGCAGTACTTC
TRBJ2-6 | TRBV6-5 | - | - | CASSYSWAAGANVLTF | TGTGCCAGCAGTTACTCGTGGGCCGCTGGGGCCAACGTCCTGACTTTC
TRBJ1-6 | TRBV28 | - | - | CASSLYQGGSPLHF | TGTGCCAGCAGTTTATATCAGGGAGGGTCACCCCTCCACTTT
TRBJ2-3 | TRBV5-1 | - | - | CASSLDTAGDTQYF | TGCGCCAGCAGCTTGGACACCGCGGGGGATACGCAGTATTTT
TRBJ1-1 | TRBV7-2 | few | - | CASSLLVNTEAFF | TGTGCCAGCAGCTTATTAGTGAACACTGAAGCTTTCTTT
TRBJ2-5 | TRBV5-4 | few | TRBD1 | CASSSKQGGLKETQYF | TGTGCCAGCAGCTCCAAACAGGGGGGCCTAAAAGAGACCCAGTACTTC
TRBJ2-3 | TRBV5-1 | - | - | CASSYLGDSTDTQYF | TGCGCCAGCAGCTACCTAGGGGATTCCACAGATACGCAGTATTTT